This T cell receptor (beta chain) was profiled in a study of T cells in Graves' hyperthyroidism and ophthalmopathy. Findings of the study overall: Most expanded thyroid clonotypes above 0.001 also appeared in blood. Median prediction lead before ophthalmopathy onset was 6.5 months with the model.

Uncontrolled infections, other autoimmune diseases, pregnancy or lactation led to exclusion of patients. Clinicians diagnosed patients from clinical symptoms, serum thyroxine and TRAb, thyroid ultrasound and orbital computed tomography. Amplification targeted TCR beta CDR3 regions from RNA transcripts. A set of HTBI primers served as the primers for a first-round RT-PCR of the TCR CDR3. One entry per CDR3 protein, called by TCRdb with MiXCR from the multiplex PCR reads. The table lists approximately 640,000 distinct CDR3 sequences, 45% of them singletons, with 6.5% to 9% in the top ten. Ten or more counts support this clonotype. Its antigen is undetermined. Germline V gene data show CDR1 as SEHNR and CDR2 as FQNEAQ (reference sequence). CDR3 size: 15 residues. V trimming: 1 base; J trimming: 9 bases; junction bases outside the gene matches: 6.

The sample comprised peripheral blood or thyroid tissue (not recorded which). This sequence joins TRBV7-9 and TRBJ1-6, with 7 bases fitting TRBD1. The TCR was taken from an adult man with Graves' disease, either hyperthyroidism or ophthalmopathy (not recorded which). This chain's CDR3 is CASSLVGGASSPLHF. The CDR3, as DNA: TGTGCCAGCAGCTTAGTAGGGGGCGCTTCTTCACCCCTCCACTTT.